What follows is one T cell receptor beta chain and its context. This CDR3 has 12 amino acids. The germline V and J ends were trimmed by 5 bases and 6 bases, with 8 bases remaining between them. CDR1 and CDR2 (germline): SGHTS, YDEGEE. The data were obtained in a study of blood T cell repertoires in COVID-19. The protocol was immunoSEQ multiplex PCR, while the TCRdb copy is restricted to in-frame clones and leaves out a portion. The table shows around 150,000 clones, with over 85% occurring only once. The sample was peripheral blood. The origin of this receptor is a man in his 60s with active or convalescent COVID-19. The rearrangement uses TRBV5-8 and TRBJ1-4; the D is unclear. CDR3 sequence reads: CASSRGYEKLFF. The CDR3 nucleotides read TGTGCCAGCAGTCGGGGATATGAAAAACTGTTTTTT.